This TCR beta chain emerged from a study of T cell responses to AZD1222 COVID-19 vaccine. Produced via immunoSEQ multiplex PCR; TCRdb's table is partial and in-frame only. This table holds 150,000 or so clones, approximately 92% found once. Sequencing used peripheral blood, obtained on day 0 of AZD1222 vaccination. The clonotype originates from an adult in good health.

The CDR3: CATKKNRVHTEAFF. CDR3 in DNA: TGTGCCACAAAGAAAAACAGGGTCCACACTGAAGCTTTCTTT. This chain connects TRBV28 to TRBJ1-1; tentative D call: TRBD1 (6 bases). Germline V gene sequence: CDR1 MDHEN, CDR2 SYDVKM. Trimming stripped 10 bases from V and 3 bases from J, with 18 bases between. The CDR3 contains 14 residues.